The T cell receptor (beta chain) under discussion was sequenced for a study of T cell responses to AZD1222 COVID-19 vaccine. Profiled with immunoSEQ multiplex PCR; TCRdb holds only in-frame clones, not every one. The sample lists around 120,000 clones; 85% to 95% were seen once. The CDR3 runs 17 residues. Germline-derived CDR1 and CDR2 are LGHNA and YNFKEQ. V was pared by 4 bases and J by 6 bases, with 23 bases between. To note about this clone: Its specificity is unknown.

General study results and limits: As reported, nearly half of all spike-specific TCRs target variant regions that are unmutated.

The sequences come from peripheral blood, collected 28 days after the second AZD1222 dose. J is TRBJ2-3 and V is TRBV4-2, with D perhaps matching TRBD2 (8 bases). This receptor was obtained from an adult who received the AZD1222 COVID-19 vaccine. The CDR3 DNA is TGTGCCAGCAGCCGTTTTCCGCTCCCGGGAGGGGGCGATACGCAGTATTTT. Amino acid sequence: CASSRFPLPGGGDTQYF.